Given below is one T cell receptor (beta chain) in context. Produced via immunoSEQ multiplex PCR; TCRdb's table is partial and in-frame only. The sample lists some 31,000 clones; over 90% were seen once. The CDR3 length is 14 residues. V was cut by 3 bases and J by 0 bases, with 10 bases left in between. The germline V gene has CDR1 SGHDT and CDR2 YYEEEE. These data are taken from a study of blood T cell repertoires in COVID-19. This chain links TRBV5-6 with TRBJ2-7; TRBD2 is a possible D gene (5 bases). The sequence was obtained from a human donor in a cohort sampled during active COVID-19. The sequenced sample was peripheral blood. In nucleotides, the CDR3 is TGTGCCAGCAGCTCGCTTGGGAGCTCCTACGAGCAGTACTTC. It encodes CASSSLGSSYEQYF.